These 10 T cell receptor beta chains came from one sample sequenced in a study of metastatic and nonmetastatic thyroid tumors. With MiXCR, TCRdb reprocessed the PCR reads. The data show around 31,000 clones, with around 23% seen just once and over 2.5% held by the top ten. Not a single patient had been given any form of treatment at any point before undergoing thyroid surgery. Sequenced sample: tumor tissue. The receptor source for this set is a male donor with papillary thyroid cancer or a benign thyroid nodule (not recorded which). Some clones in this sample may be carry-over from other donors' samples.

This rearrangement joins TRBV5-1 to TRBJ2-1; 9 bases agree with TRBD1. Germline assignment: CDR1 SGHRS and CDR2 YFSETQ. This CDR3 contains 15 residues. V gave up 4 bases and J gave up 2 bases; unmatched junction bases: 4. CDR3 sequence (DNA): TGCGCCAGCAGCCCGGGACAGGGAACCTACAATGAGCAGTTCTTC. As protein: CASSPGQGTYNEQFF.

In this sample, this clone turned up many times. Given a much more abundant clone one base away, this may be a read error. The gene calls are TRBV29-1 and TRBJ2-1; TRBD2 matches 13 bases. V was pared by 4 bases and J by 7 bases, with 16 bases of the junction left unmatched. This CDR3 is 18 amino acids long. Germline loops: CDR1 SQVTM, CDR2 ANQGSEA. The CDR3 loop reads CSVGATSGRAIGVNEQFF. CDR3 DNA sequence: TGCAGCGTTGGGGCAACTAGCGGGAGGGCCATCGGTGTGAATGAGCAGTTCTTC.

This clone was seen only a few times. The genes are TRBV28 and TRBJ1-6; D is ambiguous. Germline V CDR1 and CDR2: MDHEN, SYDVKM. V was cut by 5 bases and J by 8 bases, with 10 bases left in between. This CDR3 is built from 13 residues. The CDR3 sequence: CASSPNRDSPLHF. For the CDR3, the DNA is TGTGCCAGCAGTCCAAACAGAGATTCACCCCTCCACTTT.

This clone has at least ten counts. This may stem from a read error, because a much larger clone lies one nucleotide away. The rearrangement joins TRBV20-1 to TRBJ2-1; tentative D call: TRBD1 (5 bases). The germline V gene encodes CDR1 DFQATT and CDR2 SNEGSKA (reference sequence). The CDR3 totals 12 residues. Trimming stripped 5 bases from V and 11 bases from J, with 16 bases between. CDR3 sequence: CSAHPQGNKQFF. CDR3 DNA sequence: TGCAGTGCTCACCCCCAGGGAAATAAGCAGTTCTTC.

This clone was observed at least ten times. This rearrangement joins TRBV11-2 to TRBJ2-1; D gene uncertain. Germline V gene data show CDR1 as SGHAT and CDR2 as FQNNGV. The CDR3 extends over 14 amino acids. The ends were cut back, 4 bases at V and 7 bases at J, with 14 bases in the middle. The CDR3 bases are TGTGCCAGCAGCTCTGGGATATCGAGGAATGAGCAGTTCTTC. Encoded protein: CASSSGISRNEQFF.

CDR3 region: CASKNGPNTGELFF. The DNA of the CDR3 is TGTGCCAGCAAAAACGGACCGAACACCGGGGAGCTGTTTTTT. The V and J genes are TRBV7-9 and TRBJ2-2; D remains unclear. CDR1 and CDR2 from the germline V gene are SEHNR and FQNEAQ (reference sequence). Trimming shortened V by 7 bases and J by 0 bases, and 9 bases separated the two germline ends. This CDR3 is 14 amino acids long.

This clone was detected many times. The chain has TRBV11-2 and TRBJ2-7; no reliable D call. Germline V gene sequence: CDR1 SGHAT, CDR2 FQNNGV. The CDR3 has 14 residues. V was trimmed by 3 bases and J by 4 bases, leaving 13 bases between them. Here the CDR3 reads CASSFAPGVYEQYF. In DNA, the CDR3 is TGTGCCAGCAGCTTCGCCCCCGGAGTGTACGAGCAGTACTTC. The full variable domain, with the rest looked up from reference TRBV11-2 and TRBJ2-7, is EAGVAQSPRYKIIEKRQSVAFWCNPISGHATLYWYQQILGQGPKLLIQFQNNGVVDDSQLPKDRFSAERLKGVDSTLKIQPAKLEDSAVYLCASSFAPGVYEQYFGPGTRLTVT.

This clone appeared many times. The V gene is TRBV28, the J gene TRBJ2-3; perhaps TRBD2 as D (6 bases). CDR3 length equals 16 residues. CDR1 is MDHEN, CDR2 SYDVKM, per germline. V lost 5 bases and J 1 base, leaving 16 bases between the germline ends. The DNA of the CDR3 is TGTGCCAGCAGTCTCGTGCGGGGACTTCGCACAGATACGCAGTATTTT. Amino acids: CASSLVRGLRTDTQYF.

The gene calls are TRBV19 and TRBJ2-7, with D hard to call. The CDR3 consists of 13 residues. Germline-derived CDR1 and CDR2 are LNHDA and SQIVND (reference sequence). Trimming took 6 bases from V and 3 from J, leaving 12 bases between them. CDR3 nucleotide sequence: TGTGCCAGTAGCCCCTACTGGTTCTACGAGCAGTACTTC. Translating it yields CASSPYWFYEQYF.

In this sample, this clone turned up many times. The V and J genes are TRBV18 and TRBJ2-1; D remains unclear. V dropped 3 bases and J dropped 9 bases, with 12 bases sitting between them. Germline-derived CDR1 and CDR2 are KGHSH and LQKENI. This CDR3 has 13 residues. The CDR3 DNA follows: TGTGCCAGCTCACCTACCCTCAAGGGTGAGCAGTTCTTC. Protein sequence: CASSPTLKGEQFF.